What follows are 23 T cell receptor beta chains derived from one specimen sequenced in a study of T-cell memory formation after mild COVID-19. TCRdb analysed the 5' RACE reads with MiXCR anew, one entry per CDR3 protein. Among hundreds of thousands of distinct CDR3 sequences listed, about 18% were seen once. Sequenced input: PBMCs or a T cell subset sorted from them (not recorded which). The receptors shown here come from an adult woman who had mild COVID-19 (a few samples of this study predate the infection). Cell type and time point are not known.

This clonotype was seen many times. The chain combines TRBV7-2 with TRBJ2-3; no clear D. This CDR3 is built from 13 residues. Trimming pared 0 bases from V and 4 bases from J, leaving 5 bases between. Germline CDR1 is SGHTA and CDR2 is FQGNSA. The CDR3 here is CASSLADPDTQYF. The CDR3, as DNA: TGTGCCAGCAGCTTAGCAGATCCAGATACGCAGTATTTT.

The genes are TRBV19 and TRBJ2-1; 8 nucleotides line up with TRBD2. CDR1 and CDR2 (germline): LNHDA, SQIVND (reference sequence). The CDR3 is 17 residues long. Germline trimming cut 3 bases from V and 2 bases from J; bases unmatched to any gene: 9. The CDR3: CASSILHGTRPYNEQFF. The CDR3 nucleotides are TGTGCCAGTAGTATCCTACACGGGACTAGACCCTACAATGAGCAGTTCTTC.

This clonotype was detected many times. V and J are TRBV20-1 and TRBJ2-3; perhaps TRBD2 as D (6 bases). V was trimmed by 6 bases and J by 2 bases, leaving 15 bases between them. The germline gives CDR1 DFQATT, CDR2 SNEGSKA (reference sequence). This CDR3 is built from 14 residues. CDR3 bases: TGCAGTGCGTCAGCTGGAGGGGCCACAGATACGCAGTATTTT. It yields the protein CSASAGGATDTQYF.

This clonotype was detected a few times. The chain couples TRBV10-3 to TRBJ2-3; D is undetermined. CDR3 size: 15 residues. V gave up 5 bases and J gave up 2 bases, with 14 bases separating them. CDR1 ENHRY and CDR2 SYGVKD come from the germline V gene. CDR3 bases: TGTGCCATCAGTAAAAGAGACTCCGACACAGATACGCAGTATTTT. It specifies CAISKRDSDTDTQYF.

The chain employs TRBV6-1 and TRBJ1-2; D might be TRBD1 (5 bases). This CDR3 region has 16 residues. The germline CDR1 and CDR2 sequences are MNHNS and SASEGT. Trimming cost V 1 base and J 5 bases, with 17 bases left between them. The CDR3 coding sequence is TGTGCCAGCAGTGAAGTTGGGGGACCCTCTGTATATGGCTACACCTTC. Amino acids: CASSEVGGPSVYGYTF.

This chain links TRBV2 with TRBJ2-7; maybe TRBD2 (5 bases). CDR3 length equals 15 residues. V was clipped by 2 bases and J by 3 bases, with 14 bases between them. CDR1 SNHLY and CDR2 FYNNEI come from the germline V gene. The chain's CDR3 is CASSELWEQRYEQYF. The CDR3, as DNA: TGTGCCAGCAGTGAATTGTGGGAGCAACGCTACGAGCAGTACTTC.

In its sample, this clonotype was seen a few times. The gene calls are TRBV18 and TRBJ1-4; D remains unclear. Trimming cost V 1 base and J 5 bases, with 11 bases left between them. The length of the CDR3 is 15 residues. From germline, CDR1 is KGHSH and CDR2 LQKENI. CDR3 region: CASSPRTGLNEKLFF. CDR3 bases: TGTGCCAGCTCACCACGTACCGGATTAAATGAAAAACTGTTTTTT. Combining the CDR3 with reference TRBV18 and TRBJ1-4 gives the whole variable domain NAGVMQNPRHLVRRRGQEARLRCSPMKGHSHVYWYRQLPEEGLKFMVYLQKENIIDESGMPKERFSAEFPKEGPSILRIQQVVRGDSAAYFCASSPRTGLNEKLFFGSGTQLSVL.

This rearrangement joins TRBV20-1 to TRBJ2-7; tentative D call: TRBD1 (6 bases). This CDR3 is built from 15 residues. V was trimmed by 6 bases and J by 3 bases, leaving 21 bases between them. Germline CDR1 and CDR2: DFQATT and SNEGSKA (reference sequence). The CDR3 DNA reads TGCAGTGCCCGGGAAGTACAGGGCGACCGCTACGAGCAGTACTTC. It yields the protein CSAREVQGDRYEQYF.

CDR3 loop: CASSPLLAGVGDEQFF. CDR3 sequence (DNA): TGTGCCAGCAGTCCCCTACTAGCGGGAGTAGGTGATGAGCAGTTCTTC. The chain carries TRBV12-3 or TRBV12-4 and TRBJ2-1, with TRBD2 matching over 11 bases. This CDR3 has 16 amino acids. J was trimmed by 8 bases and V by 5 bases; bases with no gene match: 11.

Here the CDR3 reads CASSPPQGSSYEQYF. CDR3 DNA: TGTGCCAGCAGCCCCCCTCAGGGGAGCTCCTACGAGCAGTACTTC. The chain combines TRBV5-4 with TRBJ2-7; D may be TRBD1 (6 bases). V lost 4 bases and J lost 0, with 14 bases in between. Germline CDR1 SGHNT, CDR2 YYREEE (reference sequence). There are 15 residues in the CDR3.

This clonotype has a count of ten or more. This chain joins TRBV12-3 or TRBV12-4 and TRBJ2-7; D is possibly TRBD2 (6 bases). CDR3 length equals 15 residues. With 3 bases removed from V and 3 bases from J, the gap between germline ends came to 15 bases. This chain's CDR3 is CASSLGGMGNYEQYF. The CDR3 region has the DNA TGTGCCAGCAGTTTGGGGGGAATGGGGAACTACGAGCAGTACTTC.

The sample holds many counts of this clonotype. The DNA for the CDR3 is TGTGCCAGCAGCTTTACCAGGGTGGGCTCCTACGAGCAGTACTTC. Translating it yields CASSFTRVGSYEQYF. The chain combines TRBV7-9 with TRBJ2-7; possibly TRBD1 for D (5 bases). Germline values: CDR1 SEHNR, CDR2 FQNEAQ (reference sequence). V was pared by 3 bases and J by 0 bases, with 12 bases between. The CDR3 spans 15 residues.

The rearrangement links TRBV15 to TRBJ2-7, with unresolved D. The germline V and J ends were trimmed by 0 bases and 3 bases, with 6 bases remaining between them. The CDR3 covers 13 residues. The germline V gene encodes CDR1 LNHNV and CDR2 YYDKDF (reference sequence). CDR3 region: CATSRDSDYEQYF. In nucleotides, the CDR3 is TGTGCCACCAGCAGAGATTCAGACTACGAGCAGTACTTC. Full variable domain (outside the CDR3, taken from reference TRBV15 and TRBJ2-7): DAMVIQNPRYQVTQFGKPVTLSCSQTLNHNVMYWYQQKSSQAPKLLFHYYDKDFNNEADTPDNFQSRRPNTSFCFLDIRSPGLGDTAMYLCATSRDSDYEQYFGPGTRLTVT.

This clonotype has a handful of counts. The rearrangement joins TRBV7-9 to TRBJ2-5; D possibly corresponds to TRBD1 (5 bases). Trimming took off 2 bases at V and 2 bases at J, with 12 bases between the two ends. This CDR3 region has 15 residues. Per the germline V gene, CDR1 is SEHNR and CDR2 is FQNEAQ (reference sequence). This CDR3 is CASSLPSYRQETQYF. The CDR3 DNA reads TGTGCCAGCAGCTTACCCTCGTACAGGCAAGAGACCCAGTACTTC.

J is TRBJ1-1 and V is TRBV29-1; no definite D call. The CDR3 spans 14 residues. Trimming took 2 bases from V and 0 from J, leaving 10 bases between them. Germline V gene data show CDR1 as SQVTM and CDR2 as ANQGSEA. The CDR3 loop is CSVEISDMNTEAFF. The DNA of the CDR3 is TGCAGCGTTGAAATTTCAGACATGAACACTGAAGCTTTCTTT. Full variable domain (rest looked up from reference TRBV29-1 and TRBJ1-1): SAVISQKPSRDICQRGTSLTIQCQVDSQVTMMFWYRQQPGQSLTLIATANQGSEATYESGFVIDKFPISRPNLTFSTLTVSNMSPEDSSIYLCSVEISDMNTEAFFGQGTRLTVV.

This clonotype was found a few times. The CDR3 reads CASSIGGGRVLSYNEQFF. CDR3 DNA sequence: TGTGCCAGTAGTATAGGGGGCGGGAGGGTTCTTTCGTACAATGAGCAGTTCTTC. The chain links TRBV19 to TRBJ2-1; 9 nucleotides line up with TRBD2. With 1 base clipped from V and 4 bases from J, the junction kept 11 bases outside the gene matches. The CDR3 consists of 18 residues. The germline V gene encodes CDR1 LNHDA and CDR2 SQIVND (reference sequence).

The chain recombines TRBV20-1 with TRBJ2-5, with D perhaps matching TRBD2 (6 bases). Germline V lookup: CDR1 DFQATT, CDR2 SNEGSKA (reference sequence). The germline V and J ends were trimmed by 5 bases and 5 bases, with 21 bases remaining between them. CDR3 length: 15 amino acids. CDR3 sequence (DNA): TGCAGTGCTCTAGCGCGGGGCGGGGCTCGGGAGACCCAGTACTTC. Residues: CSALARGGARETQYF.

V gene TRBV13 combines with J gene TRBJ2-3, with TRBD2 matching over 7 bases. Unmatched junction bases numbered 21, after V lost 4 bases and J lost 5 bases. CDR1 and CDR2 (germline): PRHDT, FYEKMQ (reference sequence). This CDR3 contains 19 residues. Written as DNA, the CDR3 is TGTGCCAGCAGCTCGATCAACCCTATAAGCGGGACTAATGGAGATACGCAGTATTTT. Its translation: CASSSINPISGTNGDTQYF. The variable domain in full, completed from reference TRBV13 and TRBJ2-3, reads AAGVIQSPRHLIKEKRETATLKCYPIPRHDTVYWYQQGPGQDPQFLISFYEKMQSDKGSIPDRFSAQQFSDYHSELNMSSLELGDSALYFCASSSINPISGTNGDTQYFGPGTRLTVL.

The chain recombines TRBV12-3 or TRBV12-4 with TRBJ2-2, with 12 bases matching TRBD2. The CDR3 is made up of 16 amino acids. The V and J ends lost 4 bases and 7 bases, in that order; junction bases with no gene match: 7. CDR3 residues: CASSSPTSGRFGELFF. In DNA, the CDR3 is TGTGCCAGCAGTTCCCCGACTAGCGGGAGATTCGGGGAGCTGTTTTTT.

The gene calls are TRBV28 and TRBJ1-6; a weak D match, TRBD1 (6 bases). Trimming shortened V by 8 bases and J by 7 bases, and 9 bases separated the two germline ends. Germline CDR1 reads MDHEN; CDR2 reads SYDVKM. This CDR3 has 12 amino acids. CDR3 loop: CASGQNNSPLHF. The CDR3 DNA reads TGTGCCAGCGGACAGAACAATTCACCCCTCCACTTT. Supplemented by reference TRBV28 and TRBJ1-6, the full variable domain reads DVKVTQSSRYLVKRTGEKVFLECVQDMDHENMFWYRQDPGLGLRLIYFSYDVKMKEKGDIPEGYSVSREKKERFSLILESASTNQTSMYLCASGQNNSPLHFGNGTRLTVT.

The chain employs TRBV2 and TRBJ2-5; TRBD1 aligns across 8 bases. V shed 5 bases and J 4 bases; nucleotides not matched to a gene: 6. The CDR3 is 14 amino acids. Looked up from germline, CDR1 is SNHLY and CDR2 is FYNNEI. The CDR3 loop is CASSTGQGAETQYF. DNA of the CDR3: TGTGCCAGCAGTACTGGACAGGGAGCAGAGACCCAGTACTTC.

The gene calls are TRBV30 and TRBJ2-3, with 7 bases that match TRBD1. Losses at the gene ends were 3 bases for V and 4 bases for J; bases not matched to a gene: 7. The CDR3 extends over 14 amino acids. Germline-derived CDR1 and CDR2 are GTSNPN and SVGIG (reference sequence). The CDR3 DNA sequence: TGTGCCTGGAGGAACGGCCAGGGGGCAGATACGCAGTATTTT. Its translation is CAWRNGQGADTQYF. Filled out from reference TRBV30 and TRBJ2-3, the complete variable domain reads SQTIHQWPATLVQPVGSPLSLECTVEGTSNPNLYWYRQAAGRGLQLLFYSVGIGQISSEVPQNLSASRPQDRQFILSSKKLLLSDSGFYLCAWRNGQGADTQYFGPGTRLTVL.

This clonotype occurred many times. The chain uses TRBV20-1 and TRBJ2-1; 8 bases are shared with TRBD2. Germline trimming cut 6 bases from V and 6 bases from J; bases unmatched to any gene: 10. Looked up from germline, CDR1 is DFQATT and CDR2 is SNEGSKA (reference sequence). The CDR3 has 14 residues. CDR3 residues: CSAAPLRGANEQFF. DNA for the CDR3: TGCAGTGCGGCCCCCCTGCGGGGGGCCAATGAGCAGTTCTTC.